This T cell receptor (beta chain) was captured by sequencing in a study of T cell repertoires in cytomegalovirus infection. Study-wide results and caveats: CMV-specific TCR beta clonotypes restricted by HLA-C dominated the ex vivo response. Individuals carrying CMV plus the relevant HLA were identified by cumulative frequency of public TCR beta families.

TCRdb reanalysed the reads using MiXCR and keeps one entry per CDR3 protein. Here the sample spans over 100,000 distinct CDR3 sequences, approximately 16% being singletons. A few counts support this clonotype. Antigen: not known. This clonotype originated in a human donor in good health (CMV status not recorded). Some clones in this sample may be carry-over from other donors' samples. Source material: PBMCs.

CDR3 in amino acids: CASTPGQGARGYTF. In DNA, the CDR3 is TGTGCCAGCACCCCGGGACAGGGGGCGCGTGGCTACACCTTC. The chain joins TRBV3-1 to TRBJ1-2, with 12 nucleotides matching TRBD1. CDR1 and CDR2 (germline): LGHDT, YNNKEL (reference sequence). With 7 bases clipped from V and 7 bases from J, the junction kept 7 bases outside the gene matches. The CDR3 sequence is 14 residues long.